The clone carrying this T cell receptor (beta chain) was picked up one time. This specimen comes from a study of blood T cell repertoires in COVID-19. Study details: From the United States, Italy and Spain came samples of acute and convalescent COVID-19. From T cells, B-cell-depleted T cells, or PBMCs came the material, which was cDNA or gDNA.

Per the original methods: Amplification of reference gene primers provided the estimated nucleated cell counts. Using immunoSEQ multiplex PCR, the repertoire was profiled, and TCRdb retains in-frame clones only, with some absent. D and trimming come from the DNA, and the V and J calls and clone size come from that table. The table includes tens of thousands of clones, about 74% detected once. This receptor was obtained from a human donor with acute or convalescent COVID-19. The donor label of this sample is uncertain. The sample consisted of peripheral blood.

The CDR3 sequence is CASSQGPTSGQETQYF. DNA for the CDR3: TGTGCCAGCAGCCAGGGACCGACTAGCGGCCAAGAGACCCAGTACTTC. The chain couples TRBV5-5 to TRBJ2-5; 9 bases are shared with TRBD2. Germline V gene sequence: CDR1 SGHKS, CDR2 YYEKEE (reference sequence). This CDR3 comprises 16 residues. Trimming took 4 bases from V and 1 from J; bases not matched to a gene: 8.